The entry below gives a single T cell receptor (beta chain) sequence along with its context. The antigen remains undetermined. With a much larger clone just one base away, this may be a read error. Trimming at V came to 4 bases and at J to 3 bases, leaving 4 bases not matched to a gene. The CDR3 is made up of 14 amino acids. Germline V gives CDR1 SGHKS, CDR2 YYEKEE (reference sequence). The source of the sample is a study of identical twins. Study results and caveats: It was possible that invariant MAIT and iNKT cells partly confounded the zero-insertion analyses. Twins' surplus sharing was weaker for beta out-of-frame sequences.

Each CDR3 protein is one row after TCRdb ran MiXCR on the 5' RACE reads. The data show 700,000 or so distinct CDR3 sequences, 8.5% to 9.5% seen once. This sample was also put to use in a study of yellow fever vaccine responses in identical twins.

The TCR originated in a woman aged 18-29 years in good health. Sequencing input: PBMCs. The chain recombines TRBV5-5 with TRBJ2-1; 7 positions agree with TRBD1. CDR3 in amino acids: CASSQGVLYNEQFF. CDR3 sequence (DNA): TGTGCCAGCAGCCAGGGGGTCCTCTACAATGAGCAGTTCTTC.